These T cell receptor beta chains were read from a single sample in a study of T cells in localized non-small cell lung cancer. Generated by immunoSEQ multiplex PCR, the TCRdb table keeps only in-frame clones and is missing some. The data contain 25,000 to 35,000 clones, about 80% of them singletons. This specimen was peripheral blood mononuclear cells, taken before any cancer treatment. The receptor source for this set is a man aged 40-75 years with stage III lung adenocarcinoma. CDR3s include the opening cysteine and the closing phenylalanine or tryptophan. Each record gives: clone size, CDR3 length, J gene, V gene, D gene, CDR3 protein, CDR3 DNA. A D gene is named only where the DNA matches it firmly. Where a row states a size, it is once, few, many or the class of an expanded clone; other rows omit it.

. 17 TRBJ2-2 TRBV11-3 TRBD1 CASSPNPPGQLTGELFF TGTGCCAGCAGCCCTAACCCACCGGGACAGCTCACCGGGGAGCTGTTTTTT
. 14 TRBJ1-1 TRBV25-1 . CASSDNIRGTEAFF TGTGCCAGCAGTGATAACATCAGGGGAACTGAAGCTTTCTTT
. 15 TRBJ2-3 TRBV29-1 TRBD1 CSGVHTGEIADTQYF TGCAGCGGAGTACACACAGGGGAAATAGCAGATACGCAGTATTTT
few 13 TRBJ2-2 TRBV10-3 TRBD2 CAISEGGAGELFF TGTGCCATCAGCGAGGGAGGGGCCGGGGAGCTGTTTTTT
. 17 TRBJ2-4 TRBV4-1 . CASSQGDTPGAKNIQYF TGCGCCAGCAGCCAGGGAGACACTCCAGGAGCCAAAAACATTCAGTACTTC
. 14 TRBJ2-5 TRBV5-8 . CASSFLTAQETQYF TGTGCCAGCAGCTTTCTGACCGCTCAAGAGACCCAGTACTTC
. 14 TRBJ1-4 TRBV27 . CASSLSLTNEKLFF TGTGCCAGCAGTTTATCCCTGACTAATGAAAAACTGTTTTTT
. 16 TRBJ2-6 TRBV25-1 . CASSEYRGSGANVLTF TGTGCCAGCAGTGAATACAGGGGCTCTGGGGCCAACGTCCTGACTTTC
once 16 TRBJ1-2 TRBV11-2 TRBD1 CASSLDRQGMRKGYTF TGTGCCAGCAGCTTAGATCGACAGGGGATGAGGAAGGGCTACACCTTC
few 13 TRBJ1-6 TRBV6-5 TRBD1 CASSGQGGSPLHF TGTGCCAGCAGTGGACAGGGTGGTTCACCCCTCCACTTT
. 13 TRBJ1-2 TRBV5-8 . CASRDRNFYGYTF TGTGCCAGCAGGGACAGAAACTTCTATGGCTACACCTTC
. 17 TRBJ2-3 TRBV10-3 TRBD2 CAISPTSGGTKADTQYF TGTGCCATCAGTCCGACTAGCGGGGGTACAAAGGCAGATACGCAGTATTTT
. 11 TRBJ2-3 TRBV29-1 . CSVGSADTQYF TGCAGCGTTGGGAGTGCAGATACGCAGTATTTT
. 16 TRBJ2-5 TRBV5-1 . CASSSAAEGPMETQYF TGCGCCAGCAGTTCCGCGGCTGAGGGGCCCATGGAGACCCAGTACTTC
. 15 TRBJ1-6 TRBV7-2 . CASSDGGFWNSPLHF TGTGCCAGCAGCGACGGTGGGTTCTGGAATTCACCCCTCCACTTT
. 16 TRBJ2-3 TRBV30 . CAWSWGAGFSTDTQYF TGTGCCTGGAGTTGGGGTGCGGGATTTAGCACAGATACGCAGTATTTT
. 14 TRBJ2-1 TRBV6-5 . CASSDDRNEIKQFF TGTGCCAGCAGTGATGACAGAAATGAAATTAAGCAGTTCTTC
. 14 TRBJ1-2 TRBV6-5 TRBD1 CASSFNDRAGGYTF TGTGCCAGCAGTTTCAACGACAGGGCCGGCGGCTACACCTTC
. 13 TRBJ2-5 TRBV6-5 . CASSLGEAKTQYF TGTGCCAGCAGTTTGGGGGAGGCAAAGACCCAGTACTTC
. 12 TRBJ2-1 TRBV11-3 . CASSFSGDEQFF TGTGCCAGCAGCTTCTCAGGTGATGAGCAGTTCTTC
. 14 TRBJ1-2 TRBV6-5 . CASSLMRRGGGYTF TGTGCCAGCAGTCTCATGAGGAGGGGCGGTGGCTACACCTTC
once 14 TRBJ2-2 TRBV30 TRBD1 CAWLDRARGGELFF TGTGCCTGGCTAGACAGGGCTCGAGGCGGGGAGCTGTTTTTT
once 11 TRBJ2-2 TRBV29-1 . CSVLYTGELFF TGCAGCGTTCTCTACACCGGGGAGCTGTTTTTT
. 13 TRBJ2-5 TRBV27 . CASTTGPRETQYF TGTGCCAGCACAACGGGTCCGAGAGAGACCCAGTACTTC
. 14 TRBJ1-1 TRBV6-1 . CASNPNTRNTEAFF TGTGCCAGCAACCCCAACACCAGGAACACTGAAGCTTTCTTT
. 12 TRBJ2-7 TRBV6-5 . CASRGVSNEQYF TGTGCCAGCAGGGGAGTCTCAAACGAGCAGTACTTC
. 11 TRBJ2-5 TRBV20-1 . CSALEQETQYF TGCAGTGCTTTGGAGCAAGAGACCCAGTACTTC
. 14 TRBJ2-3 TRBV6-5 . CASSYSTGTDTQYF TGTGCCAGCAGTTACTCAACTGGCACAGATACGCAGTATTTT
few 17 TRBJ1-5 TRBV11-2 . CASSLNGARAGNQPQHF TGTGCCAGCAGCTTAAACGGAGCGAGGGCTGGCAATCAGCCCCAGCATTTT
once 16 TRBJ1-5 TRBV5-5 . CASSQQGGMGNQPQHF TGTGCCAGCAGCCAACAGGGAGGGATGGGCAATCAGCCCCAGCATTTT
. 16 TRBJ2-6 TRBV19 TRBD1 CASSAATGTGANVLTF TGTGCCAGTAGTGCCGCGACAGGGACCGGGGCCAACGTCCTGACTTTC
. 17 TRBJ2-1 TRBV5-1 . CASSLNVAESSYNEQFF TGCGCCAGCAGCTTAAATGTCGCGGAGAGCTCCTACAATGAGCAGTTCTTC